A single sample gave rise to the 20 T cell receptor beta chains below, sequenced in a study of identical twins. TCRdb itself ran the 5' RACE reads through MiXCR, one entry per CDR3 protein. The sample has 400,000 to 650,000 distinct CDR3 sequences, approximately 22% seen once. These records were also assigned to another study, of T cells expressing NK-cell markers.

The sequencing sample was made of CD4+ T cells sorted from blood. These TCRs come from a woman between 18 and 29 years old in good health.

In this sample, this clonotype turned up a few times. The chain joins TRBV5-1 to TRBJ2-7, with D perhaps assigned TRBD1 or TRBD2 (6 bases each). V lost 0 bases, J lost 5 bases, and 15 bases lay in between. From germline, CDR1 is SGHRS and CDR2 YFSETQ. The CDR3 is 15 residues long. CDR3: CASSLAPGARDEQYF. Here the CDR3 DNA reads TGCGCCAGCAGCTTGGCCCCGGGGGCGAGGGACGAGCAGTACTTC.

This chain's CDR3 is CASSPYSGDEQYF. In nucleotides, the CDR3 is TGTGCCAGCAGCCCCTACAGTGGGGACGAGCAGTACTTC. This rearrangement joins TRBV7-2 to TRBJ2-7; D is uncertain. The germline V gene has CDR1 SGHTA and CDR2 FQGNSA. The V end was cut by 5 bases, the J end by 5 bases, with 13 bases between. This CDR3 is built from 13 residues.

This clonotype was observed many times. V and J are TRBV5-1 and TRBJ1-2; the match to TRBD1 covers 7 bases. Per germline, CDR1 SGHRS and CDR2 YFSETQ. V lost 3 bases and J lost 7; bases outside the gene matches: 9. The CDR3 loop spans 14 amino acids. The CDR3 is CASSYDRDWSGYTF. The CDR3 DNA sequence: TGCGCCAGCAGCTATGACAGGGACTGGTCTGGCTACACCTTC.

The gene calls are TRBV6-2 or TRBV6-3 and TRBJ2-6; D is possibly TRBD1 or TRBD2 (5 bases each). V was trimmed by 7 bases and J by 0 bases, leaving 19 bases between them. Germline CDR1 reads MNHEY; CDR2 reads SVGEGT. CDR3 length: 18 amino acids. CDR3 coding DNA: TGTGCCAGCAACGCAACCCCGGGACGGAACTCTGGGGCCAACGTCCTGACTTTC. It yields the protein CASNATPGRNSGANVLTF.

CDR3 protein: CSASPSGRGNEQFF. For the CDR3, the DNA is TGCAGTGCTAGTCCAAGCGGGAGGGGGAATGAGCAGTTCTTC. The genes are TRBV20-1 and TRBJ2-1, with TRBD2 identical over 10 bases. The junction had 6 bases not matched to a gene; V was cut back by 3 bases and J by 7 bases. CDR1 and CDR2 from the germline V gene are DFQATT and SNEGSKA (reference sequence). This CDR3 is 14 amino acids long.

The V call is TRBV20-1, the J call TRBJ2-1; 12 bases align to TRBD2. Unmatched junction bases numbered 10, after V lost 3 bases and J lost 4 bases. CDR3 size: 17 residues. Germline V lookup: CDR1 DFQATT, CDR2 SNEGSKA (reference sequence). The CDR3 nucleotides are TGCAGTGCTAGGGGGCTAGCGGGAGGGCCCTATTACAATGAGCAGTTCTTC. Translation gives CSARGLAGGPYYNEQFF.

In this sample, this clonotype turned up a few times. This sequence joins TRBV5-1 and TRBJ1-4; no definite D call. This CDR3 comprises 16 residues. V lost 3 bases to trimming and J lost 0 bases, with 12 bases between them. The germline gives CDR1 SGHRS, CDR2 YFSETQ. This chain's CDR3 is CASSSDPSATNEKLFF. In DNA form, the CDR3 reads TGCGCCAGCAGCTCGGATCCCAGTGCAACTAATGAAAAACTGTTTTTT.

Concerning this clonotype: Its ends do not fully match the called genes, so a read error is possible. The chain has TRBV5-1 and TRBJ2-6; TRBD1 might be the D (5 bases). Germline CDR1 is SGHRS and CDR2 is YFSETQ. The length of the CDR3 is 14 residues. The CDR3 DNA follows: TGCGCCAGCACCCCAGACTCTGGGGCTAACGTCCTGACTTTC. Translated: CASTPDSGANVLTF.

This chain links TRBV20-1 with TRBJ1-1; no clear D. This CDR3 spans 11 amino acids. V lost 4 bases and J 10 bases, leaving 13 bases between the germline ends. The germline V gene has CDR1 DFQATT and CDR2 SNEGSKA (reference sequence). In DNA, the CDR3 is TGCAGTGCTACGCGAAGCCCGAGAGCTTTCTTT. This gives the protein CSATRSPRAFF.

The rearrangement links TRBV2 to TRBJ2-6; D unresolved. V lost 6 bases and J 2 bases, leaving 11 bases between the germline ends. Looked up from germline, CDR1 is SNHLY and CDR2 is FYNNEI. The CDR3 loop spans 15 amino acids. The CDR3 region has the DNA TGTGCCAGCAGGGTTTCACATGCTGGGGCCAACGTCCTGACTTTC. It is translated as CASRVSHAGANVLTF.

This clonotype was picked up a small number of times. The chain uses TRBV5-5 and TRBJ2-5; D is uncertain. Trimming removed 0 bases at V and 0 bases at J, with 6 bases between. The length of the CDR3 is 14 residues. From germline, CDR1 is SGHKS and CDR2 YYEKEE (reference sequence). The CDR3 region has the DNA TGTGCCAGCAGCTTGGAGTGGTACCAAGAGACCCAGTACTTC. Amino acid sequence: CASSLEWYQETQYF.

This chain connects TRBV7-9 to TRBJ2-1; 7 bases line up with TRBD1. Germline loops: CDR1 SEHNR, CDR2 FQNEAQ (reference sequence). The junction had 6 bases not matched to a gene; V was cut back by 5 bases and J by 14 bases. This CDR3 has 11 amino acids. CDR3 in amino acids: CASSQDRDEFF. Here the CDR3 DNA reads TGTGCCAGCAGCCAAGACAGGGACGAGTTCTTC.

The rearrangement uses TRBV15 and TRBJ2-6, with 9 bases identical to TRBD1. V shed 4 bases and J 2 bases; nucleotides not matched to a gene: 9. Germline CDR1 reads LNHNV; CDR2 reads YYDKDF (reference sequence). CDR3 size: 18 residues. Here the CDR3 reads CATSTTGTGRTGANVLTF. The CDR3 nucleotides are TGTGCCACCAGCACCACCGGGACAGGGAGAACTGGGGCCAACGTCCTGACTTTC.

This clonotype came up many times. The chain links TRBV7-2 to TRBJ2-3, with 8 bases lining up with TRBD2. Germline CDR1 SGHTA, CDR2 FQGNSA. V was clipped by 4 bases and J by 0 bases; unmatched bases: 6. CDR3 length equals 16 residues. The CDR3 protein is CASSSLLADSTDTQYF. CDR3 sequence (DNA): TGTGCCAGCAGCTCCCTACTAGCGGATAGCACAGATACGCAGTATTTT.

V and J are TRBV7-9 and TRBJ2-1, with 9 bases fitting TRBD2. Germline assignment: CDR1 SEHNR and CDR2 FQNEAQ (reference sequence). The CDR3 length is 15 residues. V shed 2 bases, J shed 7 bases, and the junction held 6 bases outside the gene matches. The CDR3 nucleotides are TGTGCCAGCAGCTTAATTAGCGGGAGTTTAAATGAGCAGTTCTTC. Translating gives CASSLISGSLNEQFF.

The rearrangement joins TRBV7-2 to TRBJ2-1; TRBD2 matches 13 bases. After removal of 6 bases from V and 9 bases from J, the junction contained 14 bases not matched to a gene. Germline V gene lookup returns CDR1 SGHTA and CDR2 FQGNSA. This CDR3 has 17 amino acids. CDR3 amino acids: CASSPRTSGGRRGEQFF. CDR3 in DNA: TGTGCCAGCAGTCCTAGGACTAGCGGGGGCCGCAGGGGTGAGCAGTTCTTC.

This chain joins TRBV7-9 and TRBJ2-1; tentatively, D is TRBD1 or TRBD2 (5 bases each). The germline CDR1 and CDR2 sequences are SEHNR and FQNEAQ (reference sequence). CDR3 length: 14 amino acids. The V and J ends lost 3 bases and 2 bases respectively, with 8 bases between them. DNA for the CDR3: TGTGCCAGCAGCTTCCGGGACGCCTACAATGAGCAGTTCTTC. It is translated as CASSFRDAYNEQFF.

The chain recombines TRBV15 with TRBJ1-6; D is uncertain. Germline CDR1 reads LNHNV; CDR2 reads YYDKDF (reference sequence). V was pared by 8 bases and J by 0 bases, with 8 bases between. This CDR3 is 14 amino acids long. The CDR3 sequence: CATGPGSYNSPLHF. As DNA, the CDR3 is TGTGCCACCGGCCCAGGCTCCTATAATTCACCCCTCCACTTT.

This clonotype has ten or more counts. V usage is TRBV4-2 and J usage is TRBJ1-5; maybe TRBD1 (5 bases). In germline, CDR1 is LGHNA, CDR2 YNFKEQ. This CDR3 comprises 16 residues. The ends were cut back, 0 bases at V and 5 bases at J, with 14 bases in the middle. CDR3 amino acids: CASSQDSPREDQPQHF. The CDR3, as DNA: TGTGCCAGCAGCCAAGATTCTCCCAGGGAGGATCAGCCCCAGCATTTT.

This clonotype was seen a handful of times. The chain has TRBV9 and TRBJ2-7; TRBD2 agrees at 8 bases. The V gene end was trimmed by 3 bases and the J gene end by 2 bases; junction bases not matched to a gene: 7. The CDR3 extends over 15 amino acids. Germline CDR1 SGDLS, CDR2 YYNGEE. The CDR3 here is CASSAQAGAPYEQYF. CDR3 nucleotide sequence: TGTGCCAGCAGCGCCCAAGCGGGAGCCCCCTACGAGCAGTACTTC.